This entry concerns a single TCR beta chain. Its antigen is unknown. No much larger clone is present one base from it, and per-base qualities are unavailable. The CDR3, cysteine through phenylalanine, is 15 amino acids long. Only the CDR3 region is kept as DNA, spanning 45 bases read in frame from base 1. Germline trimming amounts to 6 bases on V and 4 bases on J, with 6 as the count of junction bases outside the gene matches. CDR1 and CDR2, per the germline V gene (reference sequence), are MNHEY and SMNVEV. This record comes from a study of blood T cell repertoires in COVID-19 (dated by TCRdb to 2020 to 2022). About the investigation overall: Collaborator samples came from the United States, Italy and Spain and covered acute and convalescent phases of COVID-19. Deeply sampled blood TCRbeta repertoires from subjects exposed to, actively infected with, or recovered from COVID-19 were included in the dataset. The prospective study material was composed of cDNA or gDNA derived from T cells, B-cell-depleted T cells, or PBMCs. A freely available public database, intended as a resource for researchers studying the immune response to SARS-CoV-2, is where the repertoires were released. HLA class I and class II types, where available, came from metadata supplied by the sample provider rather than from assay-based typing. Samples were obtained from the ongoing ImmuneRACE study (first 160 participants) and from over a thousand subjects provided by 6 global collaborators. A de-identified subject ID, COVID-19 status, age in years and sex were almost always included in the sample metadata.

The immunoSEQ Assay, a bias-controlled multiplex PCR, was used to amplify TCRbeta CDR3 regions from genomic DNA. In the authors' own workflow: Nucleated cell counts per sample were estimated from amplification of reference gene primers within the assay. Sequence reads were collapsed and filtered to measure the absolute abundance of every unique TCRbeta CDR3 rearrangement. For each sample, productive Simpson clonality was calculated as the square root of Simpson's diversity index over productive rearrangements. Imported from immuneACCESS, the table was reduced by TCRdb to in-frame sequences with V and J called. These copies leave out some clones; in studies compared against another copy, an unresolved V gene accounts for under half, and the cause of the remainder is not known. V and J calls and clone size are copied from that table; D and trimming were computed from the DNA. The sample data list approximately 200,000 clones, and 80% to 90% of these were observed just once. The top ten clones comprise about 4% of the sample.

In the prospective study, participants were roughly 18 to 90 years old, resided in about 25 geographic areas of the United States, and were enrolled through a virtual design. In the prospective study, participants were assigned to cohorts based on the clinical history participants reported in a screening survey and a study questionnaire. Exposed participants were defined as having been in contact with someone with a PCR-confirmed or clinician-diagnosed COVID-19 case within 2 weeks of study entry. Each participant in the prospective study had whole blood, serum and a nasopharyngeal or oropharyngeal swab collected by mobile phlebotomists. Over a roughly 2-month period, participants in the prospective study had the option of providing additional blood draws and questionnaires. Before DNA extraction, blood samples from the prospective study were shipped at room temperature or frozen. Broader findings and caveats from the paper: The quantity of clinical and demographic metadata differed by source and by participant and was supplied without curation.

This chain is built from TRBV27 and TRBJ1-6, with TRBD1 identical over 7 junction bases. The TCR comes from a woman aged 25 to 39 who had been exposed to COVID-19. The sample was PBMCs or T cells enriched from blood (not recorded which). The CDR3 reads CASRLKTGYNSPLHF. The sequenced DNA: TGTGCCAGCAGATTAAAGACAGGGTATAATTCACCCCTCCACTTT.